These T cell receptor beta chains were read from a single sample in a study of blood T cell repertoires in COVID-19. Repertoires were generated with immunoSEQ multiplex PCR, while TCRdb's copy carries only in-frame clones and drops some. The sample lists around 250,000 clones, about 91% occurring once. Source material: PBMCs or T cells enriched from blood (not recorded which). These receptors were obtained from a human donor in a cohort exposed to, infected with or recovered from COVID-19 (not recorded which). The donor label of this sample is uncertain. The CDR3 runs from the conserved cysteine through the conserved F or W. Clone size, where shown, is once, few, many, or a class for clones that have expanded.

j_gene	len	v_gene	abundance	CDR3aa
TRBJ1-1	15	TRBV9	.	CASSVARTENTEAFF
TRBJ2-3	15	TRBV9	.	CASSEGLESTDTQYF
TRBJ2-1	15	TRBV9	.	CASSSQGGTYNEQFF
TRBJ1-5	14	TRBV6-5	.	CASSSVQGEQPQHF
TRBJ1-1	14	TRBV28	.	CASSFYSMNTEAFF
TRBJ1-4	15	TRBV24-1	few	CATSDSLGTDEKLFF
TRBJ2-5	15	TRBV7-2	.	CASSHTSSEVETQYF
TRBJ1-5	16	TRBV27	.	CASSPGTRGSNQPQHF
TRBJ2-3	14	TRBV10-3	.	CAISAGGGTDTQYF
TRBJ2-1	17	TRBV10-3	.	CAISHTLGRTSRNEQFF
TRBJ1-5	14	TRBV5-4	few	CASSVKVQNQPQHF
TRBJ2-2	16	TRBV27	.	CASSPDEGPNTGELFF
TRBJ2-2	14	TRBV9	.	CASSPPSGPGELFF
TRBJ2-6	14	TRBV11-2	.	CASSPQTRANVLTF
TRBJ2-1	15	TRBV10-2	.	CASRDTLAGYNEQFF
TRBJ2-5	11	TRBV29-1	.	CSVARGETQYF
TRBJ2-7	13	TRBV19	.	CASSIDNSYEQYF
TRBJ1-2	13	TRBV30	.	CAQDRDLSYGYTF
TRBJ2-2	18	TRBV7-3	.	CASSLVASGGANTGELFF
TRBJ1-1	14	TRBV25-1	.	CASSATGVATEAFF
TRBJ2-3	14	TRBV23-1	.	CASPAWTDADTQYF
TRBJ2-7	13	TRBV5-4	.	CASSSSRSYEQYF
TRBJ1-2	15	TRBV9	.	CASSVAGQGDYGYTF
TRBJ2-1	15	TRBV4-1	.	CASSLAGSSYNEQFF
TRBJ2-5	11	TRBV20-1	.	CSKDRGKTQYF
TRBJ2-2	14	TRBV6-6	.	CASTPRVASGELFF
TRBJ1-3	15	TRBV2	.	CASIKGIAGRNTIYF
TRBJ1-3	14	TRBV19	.	CARTESSSGNTIYF
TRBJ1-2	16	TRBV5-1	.	CASSLPTDRENYGYTF
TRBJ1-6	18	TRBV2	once	CASSVRTGGFSYNSPLHF
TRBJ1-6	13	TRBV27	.	CASSLTAHSPLHF
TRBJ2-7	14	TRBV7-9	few	CASSPRGLTNEQYF